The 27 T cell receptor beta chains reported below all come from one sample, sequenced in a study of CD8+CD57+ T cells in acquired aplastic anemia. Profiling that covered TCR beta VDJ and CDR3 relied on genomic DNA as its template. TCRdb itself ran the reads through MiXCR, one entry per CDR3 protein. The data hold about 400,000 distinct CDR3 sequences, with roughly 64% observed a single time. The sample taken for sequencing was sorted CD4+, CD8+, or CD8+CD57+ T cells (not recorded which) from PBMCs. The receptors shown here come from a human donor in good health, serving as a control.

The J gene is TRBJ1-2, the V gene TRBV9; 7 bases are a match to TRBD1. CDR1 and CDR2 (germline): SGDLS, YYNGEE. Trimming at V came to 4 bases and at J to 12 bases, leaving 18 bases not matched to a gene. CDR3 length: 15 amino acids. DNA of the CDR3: TGTGCCAGCAGCATGGGACAGACGCGGCAACACCGGGACACCTTC. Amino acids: CASSMGQTRQHRDTF.

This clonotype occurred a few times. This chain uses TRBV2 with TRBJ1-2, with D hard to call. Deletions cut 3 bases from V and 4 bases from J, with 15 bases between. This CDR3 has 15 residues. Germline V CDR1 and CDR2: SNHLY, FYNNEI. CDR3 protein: CASSELGRPTYGYTF. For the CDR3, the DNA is TGTGCCAGCAGTGAGTTGGGCAGACCGACCTATGGCTACACCTTC.

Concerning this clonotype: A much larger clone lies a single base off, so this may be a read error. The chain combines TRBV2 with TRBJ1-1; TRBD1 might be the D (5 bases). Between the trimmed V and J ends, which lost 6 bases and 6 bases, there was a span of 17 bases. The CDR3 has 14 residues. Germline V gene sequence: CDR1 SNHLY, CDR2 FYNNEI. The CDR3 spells CASSNRGRYAEAFF. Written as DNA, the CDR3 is TGTGCCAGCAGCAACCGGGGCCGATACGCTGAAGCTTTCTTT.

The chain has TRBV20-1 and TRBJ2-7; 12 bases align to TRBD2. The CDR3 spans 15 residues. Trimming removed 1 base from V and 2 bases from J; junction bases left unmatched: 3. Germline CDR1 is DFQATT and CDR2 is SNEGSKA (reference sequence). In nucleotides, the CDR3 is TGCAGTGCTAGAGGGGGACTAGCGGGTACCTACGAGCAGTACTTC. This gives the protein CSARGGLAGTYEQYF.

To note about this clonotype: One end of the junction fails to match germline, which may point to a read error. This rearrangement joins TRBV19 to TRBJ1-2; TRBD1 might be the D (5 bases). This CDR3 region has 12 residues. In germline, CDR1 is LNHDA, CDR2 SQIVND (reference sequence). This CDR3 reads CTSTGTGYGYTF. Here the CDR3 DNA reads TGCACCAGTACCGGGACGGGCTATGGCTACACCTTC.

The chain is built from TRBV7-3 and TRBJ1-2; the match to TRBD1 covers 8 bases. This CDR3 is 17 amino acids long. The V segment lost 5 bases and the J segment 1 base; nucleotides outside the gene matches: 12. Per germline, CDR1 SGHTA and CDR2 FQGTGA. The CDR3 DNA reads TGTGCCAGCAGCCCGACAGGGGTGCATTACGGTAACTATGGCTACACCTTC. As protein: CASSPTGVHYGNYGYTF.

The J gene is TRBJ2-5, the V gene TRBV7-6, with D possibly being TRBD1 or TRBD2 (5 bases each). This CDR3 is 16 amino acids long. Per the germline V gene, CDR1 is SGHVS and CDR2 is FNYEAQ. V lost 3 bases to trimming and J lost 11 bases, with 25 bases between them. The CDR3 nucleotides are TGTGCCAGCAGCTTCGAGGGACGAACGACAAACGCGGAACAGTACTTC. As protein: CASSFEGRTTNAEQYF.

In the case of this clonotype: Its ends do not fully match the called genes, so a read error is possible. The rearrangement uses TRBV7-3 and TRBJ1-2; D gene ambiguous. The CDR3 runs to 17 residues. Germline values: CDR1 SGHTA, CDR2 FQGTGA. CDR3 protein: CASSLTPSSQSNYGYTF. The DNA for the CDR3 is TGTGCCAGCAGCCTAACCCCCTCGTCTCAAAGCAACTATGGCTACACCTTC.

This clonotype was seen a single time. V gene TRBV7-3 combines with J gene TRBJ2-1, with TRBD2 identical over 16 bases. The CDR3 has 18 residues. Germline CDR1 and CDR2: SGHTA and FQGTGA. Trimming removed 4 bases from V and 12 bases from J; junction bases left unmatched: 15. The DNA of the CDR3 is TGTGCCAGCAGCTCGGGACTAGCGGGGGGGGCGGTGTACAGTGCGCAGTTCTTC. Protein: CASSSGLAGGAVYSAQFF.

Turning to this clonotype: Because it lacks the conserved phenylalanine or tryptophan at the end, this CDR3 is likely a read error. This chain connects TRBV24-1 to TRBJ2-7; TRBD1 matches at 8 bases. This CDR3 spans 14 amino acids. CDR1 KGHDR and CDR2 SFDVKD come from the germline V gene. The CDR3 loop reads CASSPQGDTYGQYS. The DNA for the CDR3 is TGTGCCAGTAGTCCACAGGGGGATACCTACGGGCAGTACTCC.

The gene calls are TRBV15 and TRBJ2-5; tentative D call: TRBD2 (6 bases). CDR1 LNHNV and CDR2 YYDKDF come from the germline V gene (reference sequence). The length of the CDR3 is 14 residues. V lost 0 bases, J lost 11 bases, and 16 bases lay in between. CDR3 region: CATSRDLEGCKQYF. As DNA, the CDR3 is TGTGCCACCAGCAGAGACTTGGAGGGCTGCAAGCAGTACTTC.

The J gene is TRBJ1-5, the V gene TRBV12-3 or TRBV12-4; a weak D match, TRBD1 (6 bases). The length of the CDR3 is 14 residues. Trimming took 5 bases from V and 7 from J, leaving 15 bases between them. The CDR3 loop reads CASSHPGQGQPQHF. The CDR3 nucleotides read TGTGCCAGCAGTCATCCGGGACAAGGGCAGCCCCAGCATTTT.

CDR3 sequence reads: CSARVGYASVETQYF. DNA of the CDR3: TGCAGTGCTAGAGTTGGATACGCTAGCGTAGAGACCCAGTACTTC. The V and J genes are TRBV20-1 and TRBJ2-5; maybe TRBD2 (6 bases). Per the germline V gene, CDR1 is DFQATT and CDR2 is SNEGSKA (reference sequence). The CDR3 contains 15 residues. The germline V and J ends were trimmed by 1 base and 4 bases, with 16 bases remaining between them.

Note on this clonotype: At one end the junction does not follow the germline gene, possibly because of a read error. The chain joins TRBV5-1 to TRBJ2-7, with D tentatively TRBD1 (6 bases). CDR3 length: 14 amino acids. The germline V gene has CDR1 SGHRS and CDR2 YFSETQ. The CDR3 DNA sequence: TGTGCCAGCAGCCTACGGACAGCGATCAACGAGCAGTACTTC. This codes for CASSLRTAINEQYF.

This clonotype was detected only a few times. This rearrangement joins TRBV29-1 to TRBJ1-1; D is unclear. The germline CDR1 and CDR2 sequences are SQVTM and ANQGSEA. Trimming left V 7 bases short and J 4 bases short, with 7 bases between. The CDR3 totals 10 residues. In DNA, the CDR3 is TGCAGCGCAGAGGTCACTGAAGCTTTCTTT. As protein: CSAEVTEAFF.

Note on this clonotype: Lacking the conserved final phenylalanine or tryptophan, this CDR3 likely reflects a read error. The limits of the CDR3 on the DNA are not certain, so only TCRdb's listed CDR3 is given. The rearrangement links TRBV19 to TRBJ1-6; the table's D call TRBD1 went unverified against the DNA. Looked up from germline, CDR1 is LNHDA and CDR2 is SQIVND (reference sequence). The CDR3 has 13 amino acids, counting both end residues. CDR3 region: CASSIGPNTPPLL.

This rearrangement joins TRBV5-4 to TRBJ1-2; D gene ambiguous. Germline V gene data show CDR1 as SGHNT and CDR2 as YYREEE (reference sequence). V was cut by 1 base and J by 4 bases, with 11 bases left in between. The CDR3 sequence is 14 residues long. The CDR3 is CASSLFGEIYGYTF. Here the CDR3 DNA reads TGTGCCAGCAGCTTGTTTGGGGAGATCTATGGCTACACCTTC.

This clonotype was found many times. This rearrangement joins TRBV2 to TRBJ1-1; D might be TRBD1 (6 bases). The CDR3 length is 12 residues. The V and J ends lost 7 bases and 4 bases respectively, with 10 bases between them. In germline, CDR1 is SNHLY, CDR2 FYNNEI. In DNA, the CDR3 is TGTGCCAGCAAACAGGGACTCACTGAAGCTTTCTTT. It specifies CASKQGLTEAFF.

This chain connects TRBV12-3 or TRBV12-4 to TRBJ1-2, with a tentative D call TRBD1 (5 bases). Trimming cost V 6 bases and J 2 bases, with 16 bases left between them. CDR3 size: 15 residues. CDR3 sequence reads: CASSRGGDANYGYTF. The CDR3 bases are TGTGCCAGCAGCCGCGGCGGGGACGCGAACTATGGCTACACCTTC.

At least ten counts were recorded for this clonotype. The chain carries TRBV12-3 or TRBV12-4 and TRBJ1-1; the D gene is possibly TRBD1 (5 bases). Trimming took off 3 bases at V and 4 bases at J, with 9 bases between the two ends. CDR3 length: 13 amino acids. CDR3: CASSFTGPTEAFF. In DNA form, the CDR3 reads TGTGCCAGCAGTTTCACAGGACCCACTGAAGCTTTCTTT.

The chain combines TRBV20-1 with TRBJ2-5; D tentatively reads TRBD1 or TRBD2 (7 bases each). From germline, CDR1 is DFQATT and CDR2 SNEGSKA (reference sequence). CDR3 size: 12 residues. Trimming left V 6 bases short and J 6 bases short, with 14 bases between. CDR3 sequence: CSAPGGVQTQYF. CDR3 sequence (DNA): TGCAGTGCCCCAGGGGGGGTTCAGACCCAGTACTTC.

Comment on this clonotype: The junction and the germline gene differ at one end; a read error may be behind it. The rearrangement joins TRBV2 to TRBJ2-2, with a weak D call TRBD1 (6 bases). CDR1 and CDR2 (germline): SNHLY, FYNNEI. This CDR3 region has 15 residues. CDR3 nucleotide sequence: TGTGCCAGCAGAGACGGCAGGGGTCAGACCGAGGAGCTGTTTTTT. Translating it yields CASRDGRGQTEELFF.

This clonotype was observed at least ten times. CDR3 protein: CASSQGAGSLTLHF. CDR3 in DNA: TGTGCCAGCAGCCAAGGAGCAGGGAGTCTTACACTCCACTTT. The chain recombines TRBV3-1 with TRBJ1-6; the D gene is possibly TRBD1 (5 bases). Germline loops: CDR1 LGHDT, CDR2 YNNKEL (reference sequence). The length of the CDR3 is 14 residues. Trimming took off 1 base at V and 16 bases at J, with 17 bases between the two ends.

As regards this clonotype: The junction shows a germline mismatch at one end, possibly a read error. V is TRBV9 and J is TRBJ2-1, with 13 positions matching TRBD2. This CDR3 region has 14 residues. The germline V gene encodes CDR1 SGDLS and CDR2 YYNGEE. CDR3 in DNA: TGTGCCAGCAGCGTTACTAGCGGGGGGGTCACAGATATCTTC. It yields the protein CASSVTSGGVTDIF.

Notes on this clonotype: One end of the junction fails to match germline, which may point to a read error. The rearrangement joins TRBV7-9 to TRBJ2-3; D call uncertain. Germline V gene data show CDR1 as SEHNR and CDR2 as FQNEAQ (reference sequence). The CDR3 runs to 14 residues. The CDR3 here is CASSPGSLVDTYDF. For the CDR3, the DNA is TGTGCCAGCAGCCCAGGTAGCCTCGTAGATACCTACGATTTT. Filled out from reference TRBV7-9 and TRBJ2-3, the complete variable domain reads DTGVSQNPRHKITKRGQNVTFRCDPISEHNRLYWYRQTLGQGPEFLTYFQNEAQLEKSRLLSDRFSAERPKGSFSTLEIQRTEQGDSAMYLCASSPGSLVDTYDFGPGTRLTVL.

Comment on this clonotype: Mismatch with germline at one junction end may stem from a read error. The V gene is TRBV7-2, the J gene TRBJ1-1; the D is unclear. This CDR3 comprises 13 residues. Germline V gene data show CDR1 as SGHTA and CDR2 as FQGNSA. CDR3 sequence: CASSLDPYYDVYF. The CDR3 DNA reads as TGTGCCAGCAGCTTGGATCCGTACTACGATGTTTACTTC.

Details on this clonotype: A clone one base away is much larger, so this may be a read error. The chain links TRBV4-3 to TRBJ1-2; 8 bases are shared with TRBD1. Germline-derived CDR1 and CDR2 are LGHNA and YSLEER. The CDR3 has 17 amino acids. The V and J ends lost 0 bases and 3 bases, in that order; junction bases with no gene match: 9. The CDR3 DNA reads TGCGCCAGCAGCCAAGAATGGGGCAGGGGGCAGGACTATGGCTACACCTTC. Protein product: CASSQEWGRGQDYGYTF.